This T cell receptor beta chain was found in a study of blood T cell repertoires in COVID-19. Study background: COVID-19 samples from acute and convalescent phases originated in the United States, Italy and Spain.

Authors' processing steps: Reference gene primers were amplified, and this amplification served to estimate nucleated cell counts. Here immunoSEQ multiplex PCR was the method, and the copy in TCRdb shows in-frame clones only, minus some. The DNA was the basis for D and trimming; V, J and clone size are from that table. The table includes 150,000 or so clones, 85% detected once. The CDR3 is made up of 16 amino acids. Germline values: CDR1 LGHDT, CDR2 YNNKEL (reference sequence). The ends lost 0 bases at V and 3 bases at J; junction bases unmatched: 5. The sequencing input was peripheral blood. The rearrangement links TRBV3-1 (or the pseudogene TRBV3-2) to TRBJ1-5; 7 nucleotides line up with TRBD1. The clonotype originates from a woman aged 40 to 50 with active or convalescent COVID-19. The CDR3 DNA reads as TGTGCCAGCAGCCAAGAAGGGGGACAGATCAATCAGCCCCAGCATTTT. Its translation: CASSQEGGQINQPQHF.